This T cell receptor beta chain stems from a study of blood T cell repertoires in COVID-19. Study-level background: COVID-19 samples, acute and convalescent, were from the United States, Italy and Spain.

Per the original data handling: Reference gene primers were amplified, and this amplification served to estimate nucleated cell counts. The method was immunoSEQ multiplex PCR; TCRdb's version includes in-frame clones alone and lacks a portion of them. V, J and clone size reflect that table, while D and trimming were determined from the DNA. The table includes around 58,000 clones, roughly 85% detected once. The CDR3 runs 13 residues. Germline CDR1 is KGHDR and CDR2 is SFDVKD. Trimming stripped 5 bases from V and 6 bases from J, with 13 bases between. V and J are TRBV24-1 and TRBJ2-7; TRBD2 might be the D (5 bases). This clonotype was obtained from a human donor in a cohort sampled during active COVID-19. The sequencing input was peripheral blood. The CDR3 sequence is CATSVAGISEQYF. The CDR3, as DNA: TGTGCCACCAGTGTCGCGGGTATCTCCGAGCAGTACTTC.